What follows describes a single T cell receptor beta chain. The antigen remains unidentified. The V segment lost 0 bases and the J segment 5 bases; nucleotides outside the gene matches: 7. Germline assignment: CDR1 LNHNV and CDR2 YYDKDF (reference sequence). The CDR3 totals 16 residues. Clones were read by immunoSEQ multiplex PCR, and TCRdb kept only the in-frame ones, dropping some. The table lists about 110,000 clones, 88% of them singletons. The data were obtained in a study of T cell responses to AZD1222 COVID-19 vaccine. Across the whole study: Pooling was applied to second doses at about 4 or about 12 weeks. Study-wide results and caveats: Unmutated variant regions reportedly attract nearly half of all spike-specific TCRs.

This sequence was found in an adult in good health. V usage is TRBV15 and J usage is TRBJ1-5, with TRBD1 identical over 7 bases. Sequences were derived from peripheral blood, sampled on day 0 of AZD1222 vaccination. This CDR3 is CATSRDSRQGDQPQHF. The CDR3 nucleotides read TGTGCCACCAGCAGAGATAGTCGACAGGGTGATCAGCCCCAGCATTTT.